The 7 T cell receptor beta chains below were found in one sample sequenced in a study of T cell repertoires and Cas9 in healthy adults (dated by TCRdb to about 2018). Library construction relied on the immunoSEQ multiplex PCR assay. Not all clones reach the TCRdb copy of this immuneACCESS table, which keeps in-frame sequences only. Checked studies attribute under half of the gap to unresolved V genes and leave the rest unexplained. The sample has approximately 21,000 clones on record, roughly 90% of them singletons. Of the sample, 0.69% is held by the ten largest clones. The sample comprised CD4+ effector T cells (CD127+, CD25-, CD137-, CD154-) from PBMCs; culture status not recorded. The source is a human donor in good health.

The chain joins TRBV19 to TRBJ1-5; perhaps TRBD1 as D (6 bases). This CDR3 contains 13 residues. Germline-derived CDR1 and CDR2 are LNHDA and SQIVND (reference sequence). Trimming shortened V by 6 bases and J by 2 bases, and 8 bases separated the two germline ends. CDR3 region: CASRDSRNQPQHF. The CDR3 DNA sequence: TGTGCCAGTAGGGACAGCCGCAATCAGCCCCAGCATTTT.

The chain links TRBV13 to TRBJ2-4; the match to TRBD1 covers 8 bases. V gave up 2 bases and J gave up 6 bases; unmatched junction bases: 3. Germline loops: CDR1 PRHDT, CDR2 FYEKMQ (reference sequence). The CDR3 loop spans 14 amino acids. CDR3 coding DNA: TGTGCCAGCAGCTTATATGACAGGGGAAACATTCAGTACTTC. Protein sequence: CASSLYDRGNIQYF.

This chain links TRBV9 with TRBJ1-6; the match to TRBD1 covers 8 bases. V lost 3 bases, J lost 7 bases, and 6 bases stayed unmatched. The CDR3 is made up of 15 amino acids. The germline CDR1 and CDR2 sequences are SGDLS and YYNGEE. Written as DNA, the CDR3 is TGTGCCAGCAGCGCCACGGACAGGGAGAATTCACCCCTCCACTTT. Translating gives CASSATDRENSPLHF.

The chain is built from TRBV7-3 and TRBJ1-2; the D gene is possibly TRBD1 (5 bases). CDR1 and CDR2 (germline): SGHTA, FQGTGA. V lost 1 base to trimming and J lost 4 bases, with 13 bases between them. CDR3 length equals 15 residues. In DNA, the CDR3 is TGTGCCAGCAGCTTAAGTTCCCAGGGTCCCTATGGCTACACCTTC. Its protein product is CASSLSSQGPYGYTF.

The rearrangement uses TRBV5-4 and TRBJ2-6; TRBD1 matches at 7 bases. The junction had 5 bases not matched to a gene; V was cut back by 4 bases and J by 4 bases. Per the germline V gene, CDR1 is SGHNT and CDR2 is YYREEE (reference sequence). CDR3 size: 15 residues. CDR3 sequence reads: CASSPGGSGANVLTF. Here the CDR3 DNA reads TGTGCCAGCAGCCCAGGGGGTTCGGGGGCCAACGTCCTGACTTTC.

The chain carries TRBV5-1 and TRBJ2-6; D might be TRBD2 (5 bases). This CDR3 is 16 amino acids long. Trimming stripped 2 bases from V and 0 bases from J, with 9 bases between. Germline-derived CDR1 and CDR2 are SGHRS and YFSETQ. Here the CDR3 reads CASSFPGDSGANVLTF. The CDR3 DNA reads TGCGCCAGCAGCTTTCCCGGGGACTCTGGGGCCAACGTCCTGACTTTC.

V usage is TRBV19 and J usage is TRBJ2-2; perhaps TRBD2 as D (7 bases). In germline, CDR1 is LNHDA, CDR2 SQIVND (reference sequence). This CDR3 has 16 residues. V shed 3 bases and J shed 1 base, with 12 bases lying between them. CDR3 sequence: CASSMMGGGNTGELFF. The CDR3 DNA follows: TGTGCCAGTAGTATGATGGGAGGGGGGAACACCGGGGAGCTGTTTTTT.